A selection of T cell receptor beta chains follows, all from one sample in a study of CD8+CD57+ T cells in acquired aplastic anemia. One entry per CDR3 protein, called by TCRdb with MiXCR from the reads. The table has over 150,000 distinct CDR3 sequences, around 60% seen once. The sequenced material came from sorted CD4+, CD8+, or CD8+CD57+ T cells (not recorded which) from PBMCs. All receptors derive from a human donor with aplastic anemia. CDR3s include the opening cysteine and the closing phenylalanine or tryptophan. D genes are given only for firm matches. Not every row has a clone size; where given, it reads once, few, many or a size class.

d_call: -; j_call: TRBJ1-1; clone_size: -; v_call: TRBV20-1; cdr3_nt: TGCAGTGCTACACAACAGTCATTGAACACTGAAGCTTTCTTT; cdr3_aa: CSATQQSLNTEAFF
d_call: -; j_call: TRBJ2-2; clone_size: -; v_call: TRBV4-2; cdr3_nt: TGTGCCAGCGGATTTGGTGAGGAGCTGTTTTTT; cdr3_aa: CASGFGEELFF
d_call: TRBD1; j_call: TRBJ1-1; clone_size: -; v_call: TRBV24-1; cdr3_nt: TGTGCCACCAGTGCCCCAACAGGGGAGTCTGAAGCTTTCTTT; cdr3_aa: CATSAPTGESEAFF
d_call: -; j_call: TRBJ2-5; clone_size: many; v_call: TRBV24-1; cdr3_nt: TGTGCCACCAGTTCAACTAGTTGGGAGACCCAGTACTTC; cdr3_aa: CATSSTSWETQYF
d_call: -; j_call: TRBJ1-6; clone_size: -; v_call: TRBV19; cdr3_nt: TGTGCCAGTAGTTTCACAGAAACCTATAATTCACCCCTCCACTTT; cdr3_aa: CASSFTETYNSPLHF
d_call: -; j_call: TRBJ2-7; clone_size: -; v_call: TRBV9; cdr3_nt: TGTGCCAGCAGTTTAGCGACTTACGAGCAGTACTTC; cdr3_aa: CASSLATYEQYF
d_call: -; j_call: TRBJ2-2; clone_size: many; v_call: TRBV6-2/TRBV6-3; cdr3_nt: TGTGCCAGCAGTTACTCACCGGGGGAGCTGTTTTTT; cdr3_aa: CASSYSPGELFF
d_call: -; j_call: TRBJ1-5; clone_size: -; v_call: TRBV19; cdr3_nt: TGTGCCAGTAGTATAGAGGGGAGCATTGAGCCCCAGCATTTT; cdr3_aa: CASSIEGSIEPQHF
d_call: -; j_call: TRBJ2-7; clone_size: -; v_call: TRBV7-2; cdr3_nt: TGTGCCAGCAGCCTAGCCTCGGGAGTCACCTACGAGCAGTACTTC; cdr3_aa: CASSLASGVTYEQYF
d_call: TRBD1; j_call: TRBJ1-2; clone_size: many; v_call: TRBV7-8; cdr3_nt: TGTGCCAGCAGCTTGGGACAGGGCGGATACACCTTC; cdr3_aa: CASSLGQGGYTF
d_call: -; j_call: TRBJ2-7; clone_size: -; v_call: TRBV19; cdr3_nt: TGTGCCAGTAGTGAGTCAGGGTTGGTCCACGAGCAGTACTTC; cdr3_aa: CASSESGLVHEQYF
d_call: TRBD1; j_call: TRBJ2-5; clone_size: -; v_call: TRBV20-1; cdr3_nt: TGCAGTGCTAGGGGGGACAGGGAGACCCAGTACTTC; cdr3_aa: CSARGDRETQYF
d_call: -; j_call: TRBJ2-3; clone_size: -; v_call: TRBV20-1; cdr3_nt: TGCAGTGCTAAAGTAGCGAAAAGAGATACGCAGTATTTT; cdr3_aa: CSAKVAKRDTQYF
d_call: -; j_call: TRBJ2-5; clone_size: -; v_call: TRBV5-1; cdr3_nt: TGCGCCAGCAGCTTGGAGGCTAGCTGGGAGACCCAGTACTTC; cdr3_aa: CASSLEASWETQYF
d_call: TRBD1; j_call: TRBJ2-2; clone_size: -; v_call: TRBV25-1; cdr3_nt: TGTGCCGGGACAGGGGAAAGGACCGGGGAGCTGTTTTTT; cdr3_aa: CAGTGERTGELFF
d_call: -; j_call: TRBJ2-2; clone_size: -; v_call: TRBV6-1; cdr3_nt: TGTGCCAGCAGGACCCCGGCAGGGGAGCTGTTTTTT; cdr3_aa: CASRTPAGELFF
d_call: TRBD2; j_call: TRBJ2-5; clone_size: -; v_call: TRBV2; cdr3_nt: TGTGCCAGCAGTCCCTTCTCTCGGGGGGGGTACTTC; cdr3_aa: CASSPFSRGGYF
d_call: -; j_call: TRBJ2-1; clone_size: -; v_call: TRBV2; cdr3_nt: TGTGCCAGCAGTGAACAGAGTGAGCAGTTCTTC; cdr3_aa: CASSEQSEQFF
d_call: -; j_call: TRBJ2-3; clone_size: -; v_call: TRBV12-3/TRBV12-4; cdr3_nt: TGTGCCAGCAGTTTAAGGGATTCGCCCACAGATACGCAGTATTTT; cdr3_aa: CASSLRDSPTDTQYF
d_call: TRBD2; j_call: TRBJ2-3; clone_size: -; v_call: TRBV20-1; cdr3_nt: TGCAGTGCTAGAGACGGACTAGCGGGACATACGCAGTATTTT; cdr3_aa: CSARDGLAGHTQYF
d_call: TRBD1; j_call: TRBJ2-1; clone_size: -; v_call: TRBV10-3; cdr3_nt: TGTGCCATCAGTGAGTCGAGGACAGGGAGCAATGAGCAGTTCTTC; cdr3_aa: CAISESRTGSNEQFF
d_call: -; j_call: TRBJ1-1; clone_size: many; v_call: TRBV7-8; cdr3_nt: TGTGCCAGCAGCCGGATGGGTGACAGTCCGAACACTGAAGCTTTCTTT; cdr3_aa: CASSRMGDSPNTEAFF
d_call: TRBD2; j_call: TRBJ2-3; clone_size: -; v_call: TRBV20-1; cdr3_nt: TGCAGTGCCCTTCCCCCGGGACTAGCCCCCACAGATACGCAGTATTTT; cdr3_aa: CSALPPGLAPTDTQYF
d_call: TRBD1; j_call: TRBJ2-5; clone_size: few; v_call: TRBV7-9; cdr3_nt: TGTGCCAGCAGCTTGACAGGGGGCTTCCAAGAGACCCAGTACTTC; cdr3_aa: CASSLTGGFQETQYF
d_call: TRBD2; j_call: TRBJ2-3; clone_size: -; v_call: TRBV5-4; cdr3_nt: TGTGCCAGCAGTCACCGACTAGCGGGAGACACAGATACGCAGTATTTT; cdr3_aa: CASSHRLAGDTDTQYF
d_call: -; j_call: TRBJ2-5; clone_size: -; v_call: TRBV20-1; cdr3_nt: TGCAGTGCTAGACCAACGACACCCCCAGAGACCCAGTACTTC; cdr3_aa: CSARPTTPPETQYF
d_call: -; j_call: TRBJ1-2; clone_size: -; v_call: TRBV12-3/TRBV12-4; cdr3_nt: TGTGCCAGCAGTTCTGTTTATGGCTACACCTTC; cdr3_aa: CASSSVYGYTF
d_call: -; j_call: TRBJ2-7; clone_size: -; v_call: TRBV7-3; cdr3_nt: TGTGCTAGCAGCTCCGACGGAACCTACGAGCAGTACTTC; cdr3_aa: CASSSDGTYEQYF
d_call: -; j_call: TRBJ2-5; clone_size: -; v_call: TRBV7-2; cdr3_nt: TGTGCCAGCAGCTTAGCTGGGTGGGAGACCCAGTACTTC; cdr3_aa: CASSLAGWETQYF
d_call: TRBD2; j_call: TRBJ2-7; clone_size: -; v_call: TRBV7-9; cdr3_nt: TGTGCCAGCAGCGGGCGGGTCGGGAGGGCCTTCGAGCAGTACTTC; cdr3_aa: CASSGRVGRAFEQYF
d_call: TRBD1; j_call: TRBJ2-3; clone_size: -; v_call: TRBV5-4; cdr3_nt: TGTGCCAGCAGCCCGCGAAGACAGGGAACAGATACGCAGTATTTT; cdr3_aa: CASSPRRQGTDTQYF
d_call: TRBD1; j_call: TRBJ1-2; clone_size: -; v_call: TRBV7-2; cdr3_nt: TGTGCCAGCAGGGAGACAGGGGGAGCTGGCTACACCTTC; cdr3_aa: CASRETGGAGYTF
d_call: -; j_call: TRBJ1-2; clone_size: -; v_call: TRBV5-1; cdr3_nt: TGCGCCAGCAGCATCGACTTCATGAATGACTATGGCTACACCTTC; cdr3_aa: CASSIDFMNDYGYTF
d_call: TRBD2; j_call: TRBJ2-7; clone_size: -; v_call: TRBV24-1; cdr3_nt: TGTGCCACCAGTGATTTAGCGGGAGGAAGCGAGCAGTACTTC; cdr3_aa: CATSDLAGGSEQYF
d_call: -; j_call: TRBJ2-1; clone_size: -; v_call: TRBV7-2; cdr3_nt: TGTGCCAGCAGCCTAAAGGACTCCGCGTACAATGAGCAGTTCTTC; cdr3_aa: CASSLKDSAYNEQFF
d_call: TRBD1; j_call: TRBJ2-7; clone_size: many; v_call: TRBV5-8; cdr3_nt: TGTGCCAGCAGCAACTGGGACAGCGAGAGCTCCTACGAGCAGTACTTC; cdr3_aa: CASSNWDSESSYEQYF
d_call: -; j_call: TRBJ2-1; clone_size: -; v_call: TRBV29-1; cdr3_nt: TGCAGCGGCCATACGGAGGGCTTATCCTACAATGAGCAGTTCTTC; cdr3_aa: CSGHTEGLSYNEQFF
d_call: TRBD1; j_call: TRBJ1-2; clone_size: few; v_call: TRBV4-2; cdr3_nt: TGTGCCAGCAGCTGGACTGGACAGGGACACTATGGCTACACCTTC; cdr3_aa: CASSWTGQGHYGYTF
d_call: -; j_call: TRBJ1-1; clone_size: few; v_call: TRBV20-1; cdr3_nt: TGCAGTGCTAGACAGGTTTTGAACACTGAAGCTTTCTTT; cdr3_aa: CSARQVLNTEAFF
d_call: TRBD1; j_call: TRBJ1-4; clone_size: -; v_call: TRBV15; cdr3_nt: TGTGCCACCAAGGGGACAGGCCCCAATGAAAAACTGTTTTTT; cdr3_aa: CATKGTGPNEKLFF
d_call: -; j_call: TRBJ1-6; clone_size: -; v_call: TRBV5-8; cdr3_nt: TGTGCCAGCAGCTTGGGACAAAAAGGTTCACCCCTCCACTTT; cdr3_aa: CASSLGQKGSPLHF
d_call: -; j_call: TRBJ1-3; clone_size: -; v_call: TRBV2; cdr3_nt: TGTGCCAGCAGAGCCTCGACGTACTCTGGAAACACCATATATTTT; cdr3_aa: CASRASTYSGNTIYF
d_call: -; j_call: TRBJ1-1; clone_size: -; v_call: TRBV20-1; cdr3_nt: TGCAGTGCTAGAGGGGAGGGAGTCGACACTGAAGCTTTCTTT; cdr3_aa: CSARGEGVDTEAFF
d_call: TRBD2; j_call: TRBJ2-2; clone_size: -; v_call: TRBV30; cdr3_nt: TGTGCCTGGAGTGTACCGGGGGGGCCTCCCGGGGAGCTGTTTTTT; cdr3_aa: CAWSVPGGPPGELFF
d_call: TRBD1; j_call: TRBJ1-4; clone_size: -; v_call: TRBV19; cdr3_nt: TGTGCCAGTAGTACGGACAGGGGCGAAAAACTGTTTTTT; cdr3_aa: CASSTDRGEKLFF
d_call: TRBD1; j_call: TRBJ1-2; clone_size: -; v_call: TRBV20-1; cdr3_nt: TGCAGTGCTAGGTTATCGTCGCAGGGGGCGAATTATGGCTACACCTTC; cdr3_aa: CSARLSSQGANYGYTF
d_call: TRBD1; j_call: TRBJ2-1; clone_size: many; v_call: TRBV12-3/TRBV12-4; cdr3_nt: TGTGCCAGCAGTTTAAGCCGAGGGGCAGGGGGCCGCAATGAGCAGTTCTTC; cdr3_aa: CASSLSRGAGGRNEQFF
d_call: -; j_call: TRBJ2-3; clone_size: few; v_call: TRBV5-4; cdr3_nt: TGTGCCAGCAGCATATCCACAGGGTACACACATACGCAGTATTTT; cdr3_aa: CASSISTGYTHTQYF
d_call: -; j_call: TRBJ2-3; clone_size: -; v_call: TRBV19; cdr3_nt: TGTGCCAGTAGTGCCCGAGTGGCCTCCGGGAACAATGAGCAGTATTTT; cdr3_aa: CASSARVASGNNEQYF
d_call: TRBD1; j_call: TRBJ2-7; clone_size: -; v_call: TRBV10-3; cdr3_nt: TGTGCCATCACCCGAGGAAGGGACAGGGGGCCAGGCGAGCAGTACTTC; cdr3_aa: CAITRGRDRGPGEQYF
d_call: TRBD1; j_call: TRBJ1-2; clone_size: -; v_call: TRBV25-1; cdr3_nt: TGTGCCAGCAGTGCGTCACAGGGGAGTGATAACTATGGCTACACCTTC; cdr3_aa: CASSASQGSDNYGYTF
d_call: -; j_call: TRBJ2-7; clone_size: -; v_call: TRBV25-1; cdr3_nt: TGTGCCAGCAGTGAATCCGGCGGAGTGGCCTACGAGCAGTACTTC; cdr3_aa: CASSESGGVAYEQYF
d_call: -; j_call: TRBJ2-5; clone_size: -; v_call: TRBV24-1; cdr3_nt: TGTGCCACCAGTGATTGGGACACAGAGACCCTGTACTTC; cdr3_aa: CATSDWDTETLYF
d_call: -; j_call: TRBJ2-5; clone_size: few; v_call: TRBV7-3; cdr3_nt: TGTGCCAGCAGCATCGGGAGTTACAATGAGACCCAGTACTTC; cdr3_aa: CASSIGSYNETQYF
d_call: -; j_call: TRBJ1-5; clone_size: -; v_call: TRBV5-5; cdr3_nt: TGTGCCAGCAGTTACAGTCCGAGACAGCCCCAGCATTTT; cdr3_aa: CASSYSPRQPQHF